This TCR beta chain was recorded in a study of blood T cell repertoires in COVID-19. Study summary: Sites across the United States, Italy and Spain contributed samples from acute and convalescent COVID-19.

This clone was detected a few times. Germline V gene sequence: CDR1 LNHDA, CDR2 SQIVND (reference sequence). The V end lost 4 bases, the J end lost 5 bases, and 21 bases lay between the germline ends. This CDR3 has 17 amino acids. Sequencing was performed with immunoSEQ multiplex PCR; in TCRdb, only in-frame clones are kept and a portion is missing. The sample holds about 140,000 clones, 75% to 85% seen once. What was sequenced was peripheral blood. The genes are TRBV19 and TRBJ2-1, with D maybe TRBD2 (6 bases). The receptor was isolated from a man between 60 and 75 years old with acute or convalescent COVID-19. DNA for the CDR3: TGTGCCAGTAGTAAGAAAGGTAGACGGGAGCTTCACAATGAGCAGTTCTTC. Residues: CASSKKGRRELHNEQFF.